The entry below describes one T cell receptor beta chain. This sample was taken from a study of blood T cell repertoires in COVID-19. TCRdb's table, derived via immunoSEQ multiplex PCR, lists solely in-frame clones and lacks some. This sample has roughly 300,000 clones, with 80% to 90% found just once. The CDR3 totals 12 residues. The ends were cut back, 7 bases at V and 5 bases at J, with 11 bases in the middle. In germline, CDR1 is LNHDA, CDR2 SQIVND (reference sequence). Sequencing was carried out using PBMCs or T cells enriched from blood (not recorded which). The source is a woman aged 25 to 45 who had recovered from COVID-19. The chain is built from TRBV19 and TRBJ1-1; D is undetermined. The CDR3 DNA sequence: TGTGCCAGTAATACGGGAAATACTGAAGCTTTCTTT. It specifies CASNTGNTEAFF.